This T cell receptor (beta chain) appears in the sequencing data of a study of cytomegalovirus exposure and HLA in healthy donors. This CDR3 region has 15 residues. Germline lookup yields CDR1 LNHNV and CDR2 YYDKDF (reference sequence). V was clipped by 6 bases and J by 2 bases; unmatched bases: 6. Researchers ran the PCR with 60 Vbeta and 13 Jbeta primers. Sequencing used immunoSEQ multiplex PCR; TCRdb keeps in-frame clones, though not all of them. The sample holds about 170,000 clones; around 68% are singletons and the top ten take about 3.2%. The chain has TRBV15 and TRBJ2-1, with 8 bases fitting TRBD2. The clonotype was recovered from a man aged 35-49 years in good health and CMV-seronegative. The sample consisted of PBMCs. For the CDR3, the DNA is TGTGCCACCAGGTCGTTGCGGGAGGCCTACAATGAGCAGTTCTTC. Protein sequence: CATRSLREAYNEQFF.